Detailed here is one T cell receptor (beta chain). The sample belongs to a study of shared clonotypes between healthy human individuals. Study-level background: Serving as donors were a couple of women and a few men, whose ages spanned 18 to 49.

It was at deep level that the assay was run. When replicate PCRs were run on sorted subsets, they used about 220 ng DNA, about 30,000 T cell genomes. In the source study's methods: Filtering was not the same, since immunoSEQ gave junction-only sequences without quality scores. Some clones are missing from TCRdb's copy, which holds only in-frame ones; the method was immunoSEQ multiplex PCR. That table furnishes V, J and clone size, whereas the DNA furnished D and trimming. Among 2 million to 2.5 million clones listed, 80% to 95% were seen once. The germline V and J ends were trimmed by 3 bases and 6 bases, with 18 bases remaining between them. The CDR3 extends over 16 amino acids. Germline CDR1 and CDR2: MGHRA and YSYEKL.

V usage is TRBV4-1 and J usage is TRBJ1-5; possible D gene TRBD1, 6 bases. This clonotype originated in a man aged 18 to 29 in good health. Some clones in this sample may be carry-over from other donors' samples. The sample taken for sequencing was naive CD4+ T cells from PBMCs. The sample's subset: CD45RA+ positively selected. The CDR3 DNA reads TGCGCCAGCAGCCAGGCTCTCCTCAGGGGAGGTCAGCCCCAGCATTTT. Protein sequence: CASSQALLRGGQPQHF.